This T cell receptor beta chain was sequenced for a study of blood T cell repertoires in COVID-19. Produced via immunoSEQ multiplex PCR; TCRdb's table is partial and in-frame only. The data show about 290,000 clones, around 90% seen once. Germline CDR1 reads KGHDR; CDR2 reads SFDVKD. Germline trimming cut 1 base from V and 5 bases from J; bases unmatched to any gene: 8. The length of the CDR3 is 17 residues. The chain links TRBV24-1 to TRBJ1-2, with TRBD1 identical over 11 bases. The sequenced sample was PBMCs or T cells enriched from blood (not recorded which). The receptor's source is a woman between 40 and 55 years old who had recovered from COVID-19. CDR3 coding DNA: TGTGCCACCAGTGATTTCCCTCTGGACAGGGGGCATTATGGCTACACCTTC. This codes for CATSDFPLDRGHYGYTF.